This passage covers 9 T cell receptor beta chains from one sample sequenced in a study of T cells in Graves' hyperthyroidism and ophthalmopathy. Researchers took RNA transcripts and amplified the TCR beta CDR3 regions from them. HTBI primers drove first-round RT-PCR of the TCR CDR3. TCRdb reanalysed the multiplex PCR reads using MiXCR and keeps one entry per CDR3 protein. The sample shows around 560,000 distinct CDR3 sequences, over 15% of them seen only once. Material for sequencing was blood. The receptors were sampled from a woman between 18 and 29 years old with Graves' hyperthyroidism.

The chain is built from TRBV12-3 or TRBV12-4 and TRBJ2-7, with 7 positions matching TRBD1. CDR3 length equals 16 residues. J gave up 3 bases and V 3 bases, and 11 bases lay outside the gene matches. CDR3 loop: CASSFFPGGKVYEQYF. The CDR3 nucleotides read TGTGCCAGCAGTTTTTTTCCAGGGGGAAAAGTCTACGAGCAGTACTTC.

This clonotype was seen many times. The chain couples TRBV20-1 to TRBJ2-7; the match to TRBD2 covers 9 bases. Germline V gives CDR1 DFQATT, CDR2 SNEGSKA (reference sequence). V shed 6 bases, J shed 3 bases, and the junction held 3 bases outside the gene matches. This CDR3 has 12 amino acids. As DNA, the CDR3 is TGCAGTGCGAAGCGGGGGGTCTACGAGCAGTACTTC. Protein product: CSAKRGVYEQYF.

In this sample, this clonotype turned up many times. The chain combines TRBV5-1 with TRBJ2-7; tentatively, D is TRBD1 (5 bases). CDR3 length: 13 residues. CDR1 is SGHRS and CDR2 is YFSETQ in the germline V gene. V gave up 6 bases and J gave up 0 bases, with 10 bases separating them. CDR3: CASISDNSYEQYF. The CDR3 region has the DNA TGCGCCAGCATCTCGGACAACTCCTACGAGCAGTACTTC.

This clonotype was picked up many times. The chain joins TRBV3-1 to TRBJ2-2, with 7 bases lining up with TRBD2. The CDR3 contains 17 residues. Trimming removed 1 base from V and 5 bases from J; junction bases left unmatched: 10. CDR1 LGHDT and CDR2 YNNKEL come from the germline V gene (reference sequence). CDR3 coding DNA: TGTGCCAGCAGCCAAGTCCTTTCGCGGGGGTCGACCGGGGAGCTGTTTTTT. This codes for CASSQVLSRGSTGELFF.

The chain joins TRBV4-3 to TRBJ1-2, with D possibly matching TRBD1 (5 bases). This CDR3 has 14 amino acids. Germline V gene lookup returns CDR1 LGHNA and CDR2 YSLEER. V lost 1 base and J lost 3, with 9 bases in between. CDR3 sequence reads: CASSQGPGDYGYTF. CDR3 sequence (DNA): TGCGCCAGCAGCCAAGGGCCGGGGGACTATGGCTACACCTTC.

This clonotype turned up a few times. The V gene is TRBV7-6, the J gene TRBJ2-1, with TRBD2 matching over 8 bases. The junction had 9 bases not matched to a gene; V was cut back by 5 bases and J by 3 bases. The CDR3 sequence is 16 residues long. Germline V lookup: CDR1 SGHVS, CDR2 FNYEAQ. The CDR3 DNA reads TGTGCCAGCAGCCAAGAGGGACTAGTCAACTACAATGAGCAGTTCTTC. It codes for CASSQEGLVNYNEQFF.

The chain combines TRBV29-1 with TRBJ2-3, with D possibly being TRBD1 or TRBD2 (5 bases each). Germline V lookup: CDR1 SQVTM, CDR2 ANQGSEA. This CDR3 region has 14 residues. V was trimmed by 4 bases and J by 2 bases, leaving 13 bases between them. The CDR3 DNA follows: TGCAGCGTTGTTCTCCCAGGGACCACAGATACGCAGTATTTT. It encodes CSVVLPGTTDTQYF.

This clonotype turned up a few times. This rearrangement joins TRBV4-3 to TRBJ2-7; unclear D gene. Germline CDR1 is LGHNA and CDR2 is YSLEER. Trimming left V 0 bases short and J 1 base short, with 7 bases between. The CDR3 totals 14 residues. The CDR3 nucleotides are TGCGCCAGCAGCCAAGAAAGGCCTTCCTACGAGCAGTACTTC. It encodes CASSQERPSYEQYF.

At least ten counts were recorded for this clonotype. The chain uses TRBV3-1 and TRBJ1-3; D is undetermined. The V end was cut by 0 bases, the J end by 10 bases, with 10 bases between. There are 13 residues in the CDR3. CDR1 and CDR2 (germline): LGHDT, YNNKEL (reference sequence). CDR3 residues: CASSQDGGRTIYF. The CDR3 nucleotides are TGTGCCAGCAGCCAAGATGGTGGCAGAACCATATATTTT.